Below are 8 T cell receptor beta chains sequenced from a single sample in a study of cytomegalovirus exposure and HLA in healthy donors (dated by TCRdb to about 2017). The method was the immunoSEQ multiplex PCR assay. For the multiplex PCR, a mixture combining 60 forward primers for TCR Vbeta segments and 13 reverse primers for TCR Jbeta segments was used. TCRdb obtained this table from immuneACCESS and retained in-frame rearrangements with V and J assigned. These tables miss some clones; where compared with another copy, unresolved V genes account for less than half of the shortfall, and the remainder is unexplained. This sample gives over 90,000 clones in total; over 60% of them show up just once. More than 9.5% of the sample belongs to the ten largest clones. The sample consisted of PBMCs. All receptors come from a male donor in good health and CMV-seropositive.

This clone came up once. This rearrangement joins TRBV27 to TRBJ2-7; unclear D gene. The CDR3 contains 14 residues. Trimming stripped 4 bases from V and 2 bases from J, with 12 bases between. The germline V gene has CDR1 MNHEY and CDR2 SMNVEV (reference sequence). The CDR3 DNA reads TGTGCCAGCAGTTGGAGAGTCGGCCCCTACGAGCAGTACTTC. Its protein product is CASSWRVGPYEQYF.

The chain is built from TRBV7-9 and TRBJ2-1, with 8 bases that match TRBD2. This CDR3 comprises 15 residues. With V trimmed by 5 bases and J by 0 bases, 3 bases remained unmatched. CDR1 is SEHNR, CDR2 FQNEAQ, per germline (reference sequence). This CDR3 is CASSPAGGSYNEQFF. For the CDR3, the DNA is TGTGCCAGCAGCCCTGCGGGGGGCTCCTACAATGAGCAGTTCTTC.

The chain employs TRBV28 and TRBJ2-7; a possible D gene is TRBD2 (7 bases). The V and J ends lost 10 bases and 1 base respectively, with 20 bases between them. Germline CDR1 is MDHEN and CDR2 is SYDVKM. The CDR3 is 15 amino acids. The chain's CDR3 is CATIRGGALSYEQYF. The CDR3 region has the DNA TGTGCCACCATTAGGGGGGGGGCCTTATCCTACGAGCAGTACTTC.

The chain links TRBV6-6 to TRBJ1-5; the match to TRBD1 covers 7 bases. V was clipped by 2 bases and J by 7 bases; unmatched bases: 8. Germline V gives CDR1 MNHNY, CDR2 SVGAGI (reference sequence). The CDR3 has 15 amino acids. DNA for the CDR3: TGTGCCAGCAGTTACCCGACAGGGTTGGAGCAGCCCCAGCATTTT. Its translation is CASSYPTGLEQPQHF.

This clone was seen only a few times. The chain uses TRBV18 and TRBJ2-1, with 9 bases that match TRBD1. CDR1 is KGHSH and CDR2 is LQKENI in the germline V gene. The CDR3 is made up of 13 amino acids. Trimming took 3 bases from V and 6 from J; bases not matched to a gene: 0. This chain's CDR3 is CASSPTGGNEQFF. The CDR3, as DNA: TGTGCCAGCTCACCGACAGGGGGCAATGAGCAGTTCTTC. Using reference TRBV18 and TRBJ2-1 for the parts outside the CDR3, the full variable domain is NAGVMQNPRHLVRRRGQEARLRCSPMKGHSHVYWYRQLPEEGLKFMVYLQKENIIDESGMPKERFSAEFPKEGPSILRIQQVVRGDSAAYFCASSPTGGNEQFFGPGTRLTVL.

CDR3 sequence reads: CASRTSGSSYEQYF. As DNA, the CDR3 is TGTGCCAGCAGGACTAGCGGGAGCTCCTACGAGCAGTACTTC. This chain links TRBV27 with TRBJ2-7; TRBD2 aligns across 12 bases. The trim removed 6 bases at V and 0 bases at J, leaving 0 bases unmatched. The CDR3 contains 14 residues. Per the germline V gene, CDR1 is MNHEY and CDR2 is SMNVEV (reference sequence).

The chain joins TRBV30 to TRBJ1-2; 7 nucleotides match TRBD1. CDR1 GTSNPN and CDR2 SVGIG come from the germline V gene (reference sequence). The V segment lost 7 bases and the J segment 2 bases; nucleotides outside the gene matches: 1. The CDR3 totals 11 residues. CDR3 amino acids: CASDRNYGYTF. CDR3 nucleotide sequence: TGTGCCTCGGACAGGAACTATGGCTACACCTTC.

The rearrangement uses TRBV11-2 and TRBJ1-3, with 8 bases that match TRBD1. V shed 4 bases, J shed 0 bases, and the junction held 5 bases outside the gene matches. Germline CDR1 is SGHAT and CDR2 is FQNNGV. This CDR3 is 16 amino acids long. The CDR3 sequence is CASSWTGRNSGNTIYF. In nucleotides, the CDR3 is TGTGCCAGCAGCTGGACAGGGAGGAACTCTGGAAACACCATATATTTT.